These 9 T cell receptor beta chains came from one sample sequenced in a study of blood T cell repertoires in COVID-19. Measured with immunoSEQ multiplex PCR; TCRdb has only the in-frame clones, and not every one. The sample lists some 200,000 clones, around 87% occurring once. Sequencing was done on a sample of peripheral blood. Receptor source: a middle-aged man with active or convalescent COVID-19.

This chain joins TRBV19 and TRBJ1-1, with TRBD1 matching 7 bases. The CDR3 covers 12 residues. Germline CDR1 is LNHDA and CDR2 is SQIVND (reference sequence). V lost 6 bases and J lost 10; bases outside the gene matches: 8. The CDR3 region has the DNA TGTGCCAGTAGGCAGGGGGGAAGAGGAGCTTTCTTT. As protein: CASRQGGRGAFF.

This clone was detected a few times. J is TRBJ2-1 and V is TRBV10-3; tentative D call: TRBD2 (6 bases). The V and J ends lost 1 base and 6 bases respectively, with 10 bases between them. Germline V gene lookup returns CDR1 ENHRY and CDR2 SYGVKD. CDR3 length: 14 amino acids. CDR3 nucleotide sequence: TGTGCCATCAGTGAGTTACTAGCCTCCAATGAGCAGTTCTTC. This translates into CAISELLASNEQFF.

This clone was seen a single time. The V and J genes are TRBV27 and TRBJ1-2; TRBD1 might be the D (6 bases). Trimming took off 2 bases at V and 4 bases at J, with 14 bases between the two ends. The CDR3 loop spans 15 amino acids. CDR1 and CDR2 (germline): MNHEY, SMNVEV (reference sequence). The CDR3 coding sequence is TGTGCCAGCAGTTTAGGAAATGGGGGGGCCTATGGCTACACCTTC. It encodes CASSLGNGGAYGYTF.

The chain is built from TRBV14 and TRBJ2-5; no reliable D call. Trimming pared 0 bases from V and 5 bases from J, leaving 10 bases between. From germline, CDR1 is SGHDN and CDR2 FVKESK. There are 14 residues in the CDR3. CDR3 coding DNA: TGTGCCAGCAGCCAAGATCAGGCCCGGGAGACCCAGTACTTC. It yields the protein CASSQDQARETQYF. Based on the CDR3 plus reference TRBV14 and TRBJ2-5, the full variable domain is EAGVTQFPSHSVIEKGQTVTLRCDPISGHDNLYWYRRVMGKEIKFLLHFVKESKQDESGMPNNRFLAERTGGTYSTLKVQPAELEDSGVYFCASSQDQARETQYFGPGTRLLVL.

This rearrangement joins TRBV29-1 to TRBJ1-1, with a weak D call TRBD1 (6 bases). V dropped 3 bases and J dropped 9 bases, with 8 bases sitting between them. Per the germline V gene, CDR1 is SQVTM and CDR2 is ANQGSEA. The CDR3 is made up of 10 amino acids. The CDR3 region is CSVDQGKAFF. As DNA, the CDR3 is TGCAGCGTTGACCAGGGGAAAGCTTTCTTT.

The table lists this clone with a few counts. The chain uses TRBV11-3 and TRBJ2-7; the match to TRBD2 covers 11 bases. CDR3 length: 14 residues. With 3 bases clipped from V and 2 bases from J, the junction kept 0 bases outside the gene matches. CDR1 and CDR2 from the germline V gene are SGHNT and YENEEA. CDR3 in DNA: TGTGCCAGCAGCTTGACTAGCGGGGCCTACGAGCAGTACTTC. Its translation is CASSLTSGAYEQYF.

The chain carries TRBV7-2 and TRBJ2-1; TRBD2 agrees at 10 bases. Looked up from germline, CDR1 is SGHTA and CDR2 is FQGNSA. V dropped 5 bases and J dropped 8; count of bases not matched to a gene: 12. The CDR3 has 16 residues. The CDR3 coding sequence is TGTGCCAGCAGCACCGTCCCTAGCGGGGGTTTCGATGAGCAGTTCTTC. The encoded protein is CASSTVPSGGFDEQFF.

The rearrangement links TRBV15 to TRBJ2-1, with TRBD1 matching 10 bases. Germline-derived CDR1 and CDR2 are LNHNV and YYDKDF (reference sequence). V lost 5 bases and J lost 5; bases outside the gene matches: 6. The CDR3 is 15 residues long. The CDR3 here is CATSVDRGRNNEQFF. The CDR3, as DNA: TGTGCCACCAGCGTCGACAGGGGGCGAAACAATGAGCAGTTCTTC.

The V call is TRBV19, the J call TRBJ2-7; D gene uncertain. Per the germline V gene, CDR1 is LNHDA and CDR2 is SQIVND (reference sequence). V was trimmed by 0 bases and J by 3 bases, leaving 6 bases between them. The CDR3 runs to 13 residues. The CDR3 spells CASSIDDSYEQYF. The CDR3 DNA follows: TGTGCCAGTAGTATAGACGATAGCTACGAGCAGTACTTC.